This TCR beta chain was recorded in a study of cytomegalovirus exposure and HLA in healthy donors. On the study more broadly: Out of 398 genotyped donors, about 80% belonged to the Caucasian-associated ancestry cluster. Study conclusions and caveats: HLA-A and HLA-B allele assignments for most subjects were reportedly predicted accurately using TCR beta sequences. The number of N-insertions in an Asian-associated ancestry cluster was reportedly below the approximately 690-donor mean in a later analysis.

As for this clone: Its antigen remains unknown.

The PCR employed 60 Vbeta primers together with 13 Jbeta primers. The protocol was immunoSEQ multiplex PCR, while the TCRdb copy is restricted to in-frame clones and leaves out a portion. The sample records about 98,000 clones, around 60% being singletons. V lost 4 bases, J lost 10 bases, and 23 bases lay in between. The CDR3 is 15 amino acids. Germline V gene data show CDR1 as SGHRS and CDR2 as YFSETQ. The sample comprised PBMCs. The clonotype was recovered from a human donor in good health. The V gene is TRBV5-1, the J gene TRBJ1-1, with a tentative D call TRBD1 (5 bases). In DNA form, the CDR3 reads TGCGCCAGCAGCCCCGCCCCTATAGCGGGGACGCGAGCTTTCTTT. Translation gives CASSPAPIAGTRAFF.